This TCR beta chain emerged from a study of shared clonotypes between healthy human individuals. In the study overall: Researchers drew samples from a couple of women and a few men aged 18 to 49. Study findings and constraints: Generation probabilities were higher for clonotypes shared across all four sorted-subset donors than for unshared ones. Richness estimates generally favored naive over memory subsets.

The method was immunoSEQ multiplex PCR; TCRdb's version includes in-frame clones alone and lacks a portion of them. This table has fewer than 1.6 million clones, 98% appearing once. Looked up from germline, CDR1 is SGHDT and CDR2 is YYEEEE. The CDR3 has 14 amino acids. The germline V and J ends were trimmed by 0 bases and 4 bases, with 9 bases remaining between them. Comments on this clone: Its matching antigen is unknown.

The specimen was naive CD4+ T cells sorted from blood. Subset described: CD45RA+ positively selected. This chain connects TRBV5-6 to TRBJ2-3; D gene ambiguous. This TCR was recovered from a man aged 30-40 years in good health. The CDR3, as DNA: TGTGCCAGCAGCTTGGGGCACACGGCAGATACGCAGTATTTT. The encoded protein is CASSLGHTADTQYF.